The rows below give T cell receptor beta chains drawn from one sample of a study of vaccination effects on CD4 cells after COVID-19. These receptors have no identified antigens. TCRdb keeps only in-frame clones here, not all; method: immunoSEQ multiplex PCR. The table lists some 63,000 clones, 65% to 75% of them singletons. Sequencing was performed on CD4+ T cells from PBMCs cultured without peptide, taken before COVID-19 vaccination. The receptors stem from a human donor who had a prior SARS-CoV-2 infection. Each CDR3 is given with its conserved first and last residue. The order of the fields is J gene, D gene, V gene, clone size, CDR3 protein, CDR3 DNA. D genes are given only for firm matches. Expanded clones are given a class, and other clones once, few, many or no size at all.

TRBJ2-1,.,TRBV10-3,.,CAATKGNEQFF,TGTGCCGCGACGAAGGGTAATGAGCAGTTCTTC
TRBJ1-4,.,TRBV15,.,CATSNFRGRAGGEKLFF,TGTGCCACCAGCAATTTTCGAGGAAGGGCCGGCGGAGAAAAACTGTTTTTT
TRBJ2-2,TRBD1,TRBV9,.,CASSAIQGALGTGELFF,TGTGCCAGCAGCGCCATACAGGGGGCCCTGGGCACCGGGGAGCTGTTTTTT
TRBJ1-5,TRBD1,TRBV4-1,.,CASSQGQGDQPQHF,TGCGCCAGCAGCCAAGGACAGGGAGATCAGCCCCAGCATTTT
TRBJ2-2,TRBD1,TRBV27,few,CASSRGQGRGTGELFF,TGTGCCAGCAGTAGGGGACAGGGAAGAGGCACCGGGGAGCTGTTTTTT
TRBJ2-1,TRBD2,TRBV7-2,.,CASSYGLDSYNEQFF,TGTGCCAGCAGCTACGGACTAGACTCCTACAATGAGCAGTTCTTC
TRBJ2-5,TRBD2,TRBV4-3,.,CASSLGLAGGPEETQYF,TGCGCCAGCAGCCTGGGACTAGCGGGAGGGCCGGAAGAGACCCAGTACTTC
TRBJ2-1,.,TRBV19,.,CASSTIASNEQFF,TGTGCCAGTAGTACGATAGCAAGCAATGAGCAGTTCTTC
TRBJ2-1,TRBD2,TRBV5-1,.,CASSWGVLAGGIGEQFF,TGCGCCAGCAGCTGGGGAGTACTAGCGGGAGGAATAGGTGAGCAGTTCTTC
TRBJ2-7,.,TRBV7-2,.,CASSFYGSYEQYF,TGTGCCAGCAGCTTTTATGGCTCCTACGAGCAGTACTTC
TRBJ2-5,.,TRBV6-6,few,CASSLGHGAGQETQYF,TGTGCCAGCAGTTTGGGACATGGGGCAGGACAAGAGACCCAGTACTTC
TRBJ1-1,.,TRBV6-5,once,CASKPDRMNTEAFF,TGTGCCAGCAAACCCGACAGAATGAACACTGAAGCTTTCTTT
TRBJ2-3,.,TRBV4-3,.,CASSQGGRGLDTQYF,TGCGCCAGCAGCCAGGGGGGTAGGGGTTTAGATACGCAGTATTTT
TRBJ1-1,.,TRBV11-1,.,CASSLNGLNTEAFF,TGTGCCAGCAGCTTAAATGGCTTGAACACTGAAGCTTTCTTT
TRBJ1-2,.,TRBV10-1,.,CASPRTAWYGYTF,TGCGCCAGCCCAAGGACAGCTTGGTATGGCTACACCTTC
TRBJ2-5,.,TRBV18,.,CASSPADNQETQYF,TGTGCCAGCTCACCTGCAGACAACCAAGAGACCCAGTACTTC
TRBJ1-2,.,TRBV5-6,once,CASSLTRENYGYTF,TGTGCCAGCAGCTTGACTCGGGAGAACTATGGCTACACCTTC
TRBJ2-1,.,TRBV7-2,once,CASSYDYSLYNEQFF,TGTGCCAGCAGCTACGACTACTCCTTATACAATGAGCAGTTCTTC
TRBJ2-3,.,TRBV4-2,.,CASSQELDAGGTDTQYF,TGTGCCAGCAGCCAAGAGCTAGACGCCGGTGGCACAGATACGCAGTATTTT
TRBJ2-6,.,TRBV5-1,.,CASSSTSEGVGANVLTF,TGCGCCAGCAGCTCCACTTCTGAGGGGGTGGGGGCCAACGTCCTGACTTTC
TRBJ2-1,TRBD2,TRBV5-1,.,CASSRPAWALGRDEQFF,TGCGCCAGCAGCCGTCCCGCCTGGGCCCTCGGGAGGGATGAGCAGTTCTTC
TRBJ1-2,TRBD1,TRBV6-6,.,CASSYLQGALSYTF,TGTGCCAGCAGTTACCTACAGGGGGCTCTTAGCTACACCTTC
TRBJ1-1,TRBD1,TRBV6-2/TRBV6-3,once,CASSPRTGGMGTEAFF,TGTGCCAGCAGTCCGCGGACAGGGGGCATGGGCACTGAAGCTTTCTTT
TRBJ2-3,TRBD2,TRBV4-3,.,CASSQSLLAGVSRDTQYF,TGCGCCAGCAGCCAATCGCTTCTAGCGGGAGTATCGAGAGATACGCAGTATTTT
TRBJ2-2,TRBD1,TRBV4-2,few,CASSARTGGRSMNTGELFF,TGTGCCAGCAGCGCTAGAACAGGGGGCCGATCTATGAACACCGGGGAGCTGTTTTTT
TRBJ1-1,TRBD1,TRBV7-3,.,CASSTGTGMNTEAFF,TGTGCCAGCAGCACAGGGACAGGGATGAACACTGAAGCTTTCTTT
TRBJ1-3,.,TRBV9,few,CASSTPIHSGNTIYF,TGTGCCAGCAGCACCCCCATACACAGTGGAAACACCATATATTTT
TRBJ2-3,.,TRBV7-3,.,CASSETRTDTQYF,TGTGCCAGCAGCGAGACTAGGACAGATACGCAGTATTTT
TRBJ2-3,.,TRBV2,.,CASSAGPIRTDTQYF,TGTGCCAGCAGTGCAGGGCCTATACGCACAGATACGCAGTATTTT
TRBJ2-2,TRBD2,TRBV2,.,CASSVLLAGVGTGELFF,TGTGCCAGCAGTGTCCTGCTAGCGGGGGTGGGCACCGGGGAGCTGTTTTTT
TRBJ2-3,TRBD2,TRBV27,few,CASSLQRLAGGGTDTQYF,TGTGCCAGCAGTTTACAAAGACTAGCGGGAGGGGGCACAGATACGCAGTATTTT
TRBJ2-7,.,TRBV28,.,CASSSIVVLYEQYF,TGTGCCAGCAGTTCCATAGTAGTTCTCTACGAGCAGTACTTC
TRBJ2-2,.,TRBV3-1/TRBV3-2,once,CASSQFTDTGELFF,TGTGCCAGCAGCCAATTTACTGACACCGGGGAGCTGTTTTTT
TRBJ2-1,.,TRBV11-3,.,CASSSDSGVGEQFF,TGTGCCAGCAGCTCAGACTCGGGGGTCGGTGAGCAGTTCTTC
TRBJ2-5,.,TRBV3-1/TRBV3-2,.,CASSQPRGRESFGIETQYF,TGTGCCAGCAGCCAACCTCGGGGACGCGAATCCTTTGGGATAGAGACCCAGTACTTC
TRBJ2-2,.,TRBV14,.,CASSHKGLITGELFF,TGTGCCAGCAGCCATAAGGGACTTATAACCGGGGAGCTGTTTTTT
TRBJ1-4,.,TRBV4-3,.,CASSQDLSRGVATNEKLFF,TGCGCCAGCAGCCAAGATTTGAGCAGGGGTGTTGCAACTAATGAAAAACTGTTTTTT
TRBJ2-3,TRBD2,TRBV9,.,CASSPWREGPDTQYF,TGTGCCAGCAGCCCCTGGCGGGAGGGTCCAGATACGCAGTATTTT
TRBJ1-6,.,TRBV11-3,.,CASSSNGNNSPLHF,TGTGCCAGCAGCTCCAACGGAAATAATTCACCCCTCCACTTT
TRBJ1-2,TRBD1,TRBV13,medium-sized,CASSLRRTGGYGYTF,TGTGCCAGCAGCTTACGAAGGACAGGGGGCTATGGCTACACCTTC
TRBJ1-6,TRBD1,TRBV6-5,few,CASSRGQGESPLHF,TGTGCCAGCAGCAGGGGACAGGGGGAGTCACCCCTCCACTTT